This T cell receptor beta chain was documented in a study of glioma-infiltrating T cells after dendritic cell vaccination (TCRdb year 2016). Broadly, across the study: The cohort included around 15 glioblastoma patients drawn from Phase I and II dendritic cell vaccination trials, of whom 9 were newly diagnosed and 6 had recurrent disease. Each patient got three intradermal injections of the dendritic cell vaccine, spaced at biweekly intervals, in the arm below the axilla. Tumor-infiltrating lymphocyte content was quantified and tumor and blood repertoires were compared in dendritic cell-vaccinated glioblastoma patients by deep sequencing of TCR beta CDR3 regions. Autologous tumor lysate-pulsed dendritic cell vaccination was administered to the patients between about 2002 and 2012. To make the vaccine, monocyte-derived dendritic cells were cultured for under 9 days with IL-4 and GM-CSF and then pulsed overnight with autologous tumor lysate. Survival after dendritic cell vaccination was correlated with TCR sequencing metrics, such as TIL content and the overlap between tumor and blood repertoires. Study-level results and caveats: Longer time to progression and overall survival after dendritic cell vaccination were predicted by higher estimated pretreatment TIL content. The response model built on TCR overlap across three groups was characterized as speculative, with prospective validation still needed. The cohort was small and heterogeneous, and full blood and tumor sets were available for few patients, with initial-recurrent tumor pairs available for even fewer patients. No direct relationship between TCR clonality and survival was found, suggesting that a diverse polyclonal response may matter.

The germline V gene supplies CDR1 MNHNS and CDR2 SASEGT. The CDR3 holds 14 amino acids from the cysteine to the phenylalanine. Here the CDR3 DNA is all that survives: 42 bases in frame from base 1. The germline V end is reduced by 8 bases and the J end by 4 bases; junction bases left unmatched: 7. Note on this clone: The antigen it recognizes is unknown. No much larger clone is present one base from it, and per-base qualities are unavailable.

Patients were selected for having adequate residual fresh-frozen tumor tissue and more than two years of available survival data. Molecular status otherwise varied across the glioblastoma patients, but none of them carried an isocitrate dehydrogenase mutation. PBMC were collected before vaccination, two weeks after the third vaccination, and at tumor progression if tumor progression occurred. The Qiagen DNeasy Blood extraction Kit was used for extraction of genomic DNA. The immunoSEQ assay amplified TCRB CDR3 regions from about 2 micrograms of genomic DNA, or from all available DNA when less than that amount was available. For multiplex PCR, 60 forward primers for TCR V beta segments and 13 reverse primers for J beta segments were used. To estimate the number of reads per starting template, synthetic control templates were added to each sample at limiting dilution. Sequencing produced 87 bp reads on the Illumina HiSeq System. The authors' analysis ran thus. PCR and sequencing errors were removed by merging closely related sequences with a nearest neighbor algorithm. TCR overlap was defined as the percentage of unique tumor TCR beta sequences that were also found in the peripheral blood of the same patient. TCRdb mirrors the immuneACCESS table, restricted to in-frame sequences. Some clones are absent from its copies; in checked studies, under half trace to an unresolved V gene, and the reason for the others is unknown. Clone size and the V and J calls come from that table; the DNA yielded D and trimming. The sample data list over 90,000 clones, and around 81% of these were observed just once. About 12% of the sample lies in the top ten.

Here the chain combines TRBV6-1 and TRBJ2-1; TRBD2 matches 8 bases in the middle. The material was blood, obtained before dendritic cell vaccination. The sequence came from a human donor with glioblastoma. The CDR3 reads CASGPAGVYNEQFF. The DNA sequence is as follows: TGTGCCAGCGGGCCAGCGGGGGTATACAATGAGCAGTTCTTC.